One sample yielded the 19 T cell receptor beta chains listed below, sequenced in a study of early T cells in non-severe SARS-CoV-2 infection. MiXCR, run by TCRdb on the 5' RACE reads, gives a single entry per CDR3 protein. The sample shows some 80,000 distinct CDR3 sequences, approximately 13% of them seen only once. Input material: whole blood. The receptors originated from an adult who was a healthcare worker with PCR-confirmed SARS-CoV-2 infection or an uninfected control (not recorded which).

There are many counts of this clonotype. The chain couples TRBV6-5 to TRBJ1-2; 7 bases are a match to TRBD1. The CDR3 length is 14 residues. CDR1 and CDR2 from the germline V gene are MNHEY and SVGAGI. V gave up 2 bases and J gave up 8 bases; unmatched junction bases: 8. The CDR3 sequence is CASSYAQGVGGYTF. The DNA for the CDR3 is TGTGCCAGCAGTTACGCCCAGGGGGTAGGGGGCTACACCTTC.

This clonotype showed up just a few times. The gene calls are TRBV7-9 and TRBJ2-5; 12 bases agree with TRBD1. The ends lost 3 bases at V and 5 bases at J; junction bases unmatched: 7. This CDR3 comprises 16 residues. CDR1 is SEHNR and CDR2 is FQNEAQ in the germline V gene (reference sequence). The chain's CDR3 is CASSFGRDRGQETQYF. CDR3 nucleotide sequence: TGTGCCAGCAGCTTTGGTAGGGACAGGGGGCAGGAGACCCAGTACTTC.

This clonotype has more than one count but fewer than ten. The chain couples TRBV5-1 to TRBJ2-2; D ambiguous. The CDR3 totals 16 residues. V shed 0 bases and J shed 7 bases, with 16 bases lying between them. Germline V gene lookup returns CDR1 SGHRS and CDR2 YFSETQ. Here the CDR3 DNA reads TGCGCCAGCAGCTTGGTTCCTATCGTCCGGATCGGGGAGCTGTTTTTT. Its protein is CASSLVPIVRIGELFF.

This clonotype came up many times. CDR3 region: CASSPNLRDSGEKLFF. The CDR3 DNA reads TGTGCCAGCAGCCCGAATCTGAGGGACAGTGGTGAAAAACTGTTTTTT. The chain recombines TRBV11-2 with TRBJ1-4; 7 bases are a match to TRBD1. The germline gives CDR1 SGHAT, CDR2 FQNNGV. V lost 5 bases, J lost 7 bases, and 13 bases stayed unmatched. There are 16 residues in the CDR3.

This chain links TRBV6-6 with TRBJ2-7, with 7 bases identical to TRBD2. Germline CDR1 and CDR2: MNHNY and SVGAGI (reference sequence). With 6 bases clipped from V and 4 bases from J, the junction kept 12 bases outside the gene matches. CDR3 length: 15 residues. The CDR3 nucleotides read TGTGCCAGCAGCCCCGGGGAGGGACGGCCGTACGAGCAGTACTTC. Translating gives CASSPGEGRPYEQYF.

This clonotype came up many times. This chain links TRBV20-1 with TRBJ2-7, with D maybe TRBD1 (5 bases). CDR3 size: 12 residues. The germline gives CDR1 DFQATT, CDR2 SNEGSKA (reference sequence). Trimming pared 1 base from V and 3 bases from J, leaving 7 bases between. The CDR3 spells CSARVQGYEQYF. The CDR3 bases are TGCAGTGCTAGAGTTCAGGGCTACGAGCAGTACTTC.

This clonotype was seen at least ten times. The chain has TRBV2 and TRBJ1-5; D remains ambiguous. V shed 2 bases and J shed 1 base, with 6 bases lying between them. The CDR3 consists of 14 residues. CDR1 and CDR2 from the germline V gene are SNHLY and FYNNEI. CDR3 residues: CASSEMRSNQPQHF. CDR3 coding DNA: TGTGCCAGCAGTGAAATGCGAAGCAATCAGCCCCAGCATTTT.

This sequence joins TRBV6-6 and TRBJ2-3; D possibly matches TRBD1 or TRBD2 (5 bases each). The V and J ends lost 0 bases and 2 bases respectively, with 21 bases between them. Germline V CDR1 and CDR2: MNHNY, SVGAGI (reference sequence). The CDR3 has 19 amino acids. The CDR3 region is CASSYSRRDVGRNTDTQYF. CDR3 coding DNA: TGTGCCAGCAGTTACTCCCGCCGGGACGTGGGGAGAAACACAGATACGCAGTATTTT.

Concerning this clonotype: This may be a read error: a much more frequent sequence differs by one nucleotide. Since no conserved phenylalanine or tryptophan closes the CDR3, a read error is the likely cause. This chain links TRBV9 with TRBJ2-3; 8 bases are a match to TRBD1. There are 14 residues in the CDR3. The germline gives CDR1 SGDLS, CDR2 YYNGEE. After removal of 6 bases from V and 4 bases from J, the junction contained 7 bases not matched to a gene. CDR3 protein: CASTLGQVADTQYS. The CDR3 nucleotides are TGTGCCAGCACCCTGGGACAGGTTGCAGATACGCAGTATTCT.

CDR3 residues: CASSFTGTTGELFF. CDR3 nucleotide sequence: TGTGCCAGCAGCTTTACGGGGACCACCGGGGAGCTGTTTTTT. The chain carries TRBV7-9 and TRBJ2-2, with D perhaps given as TRBD1 or TRBD2 (5 bases each). The length of the CDR3 is 14 residues. The germline gives CDR1 SEHNR, CDR2 FQNEAQ (reference sequence). Trimming removed 3 bases at V and 4 bases at J, with 9 bases between. Full variable domain (rest looked up from reference TRBV7-9 and TRBJ2-2): DTGVSQNPRHKITKRGQNVTFRCDPISEHNRLYWYRQTLGQGPEFLTYFQNEAQLEKSRLLSDRFSAERPKGSFSTLEIQRTEQGDSAMYLCASSFTGTTGELFFGEGSRLTVL.

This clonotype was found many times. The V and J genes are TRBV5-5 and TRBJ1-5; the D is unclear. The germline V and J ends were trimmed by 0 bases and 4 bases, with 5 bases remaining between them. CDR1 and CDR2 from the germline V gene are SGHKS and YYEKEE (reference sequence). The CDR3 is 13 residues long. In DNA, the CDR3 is TGTGCCAGCAGCTTGGGCCCGAATCAGCCCCAGCATTTT. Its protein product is CASSLGPNQPQHF.

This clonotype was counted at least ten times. DNA for the CDR3: TGTGCCAGCAGTTTAGTGCAGGGAGAGCAGTACTTC. Protein: CASSLVQGEQYF. The rearrangement joins TRBV27 to TRBJ2-7, with D possibly matching TRBD1 (5 bases). V was pared by 2 bases and J by 7 bases, with 9 bases between. The CDR3 is 12 residues long. Germline CDR1 reads MNHEY; CDR2 reads SMNVEV (reference sequence).

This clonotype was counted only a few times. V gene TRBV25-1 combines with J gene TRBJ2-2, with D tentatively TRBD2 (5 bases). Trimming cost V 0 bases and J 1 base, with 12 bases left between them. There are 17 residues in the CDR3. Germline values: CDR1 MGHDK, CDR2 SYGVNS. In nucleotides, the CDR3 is TGTGCCAGCAGTGAATATGGAGCGGAGAGGAACACCGGGGAGCTGTTTTTT. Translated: CASSEYGAERNTGELFF.

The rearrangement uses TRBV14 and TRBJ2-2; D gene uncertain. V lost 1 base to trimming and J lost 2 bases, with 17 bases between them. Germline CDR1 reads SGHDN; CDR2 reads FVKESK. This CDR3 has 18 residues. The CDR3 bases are TGTGCCAGCAGCCAAGGCCATGACCCGAACCCAAACACCGGGGAGCTGTTTTTT. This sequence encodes CASSQGHDPNPNTGELFF.

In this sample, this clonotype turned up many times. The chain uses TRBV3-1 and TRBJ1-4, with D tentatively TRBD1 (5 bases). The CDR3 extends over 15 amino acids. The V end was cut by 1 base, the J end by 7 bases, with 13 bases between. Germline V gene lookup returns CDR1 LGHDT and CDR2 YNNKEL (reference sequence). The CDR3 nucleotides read TGTGCCAGCAGCCAAGGCCAGGGTGGCAGTGAAAAACTGTTTTTT. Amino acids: CASSQGQGGSEKLFF.

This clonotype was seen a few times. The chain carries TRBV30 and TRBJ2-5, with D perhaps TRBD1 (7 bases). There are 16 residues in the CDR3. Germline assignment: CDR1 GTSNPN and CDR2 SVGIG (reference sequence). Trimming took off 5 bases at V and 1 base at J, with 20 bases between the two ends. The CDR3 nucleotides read TGTGCCTGGGGGGGGTACAGGGGAGCGTCCCAAGAGACCCAGTACTTC. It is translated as CAWGGYRGASQETQYF. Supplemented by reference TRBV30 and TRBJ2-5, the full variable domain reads SQTIHQWPATLVQPVGSPLSLECTVEGTSNPNLYWYRQAAGRGLQLLFYSVGIGQISSEVPQNLSASRPQDRQFILSSKKLLLSDSGFYLCAWGGYRGASQETQYFGPGTRLLVL.

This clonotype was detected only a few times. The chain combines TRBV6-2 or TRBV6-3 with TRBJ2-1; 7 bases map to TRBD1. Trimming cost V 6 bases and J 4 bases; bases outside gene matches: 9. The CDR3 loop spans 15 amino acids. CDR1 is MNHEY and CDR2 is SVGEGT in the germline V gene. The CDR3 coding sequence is TGTGCCAGCAGGACGGGACAGCCAGTTTACAATGAGCAGTTCTTC. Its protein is CASRTGQPVYNEQFF.

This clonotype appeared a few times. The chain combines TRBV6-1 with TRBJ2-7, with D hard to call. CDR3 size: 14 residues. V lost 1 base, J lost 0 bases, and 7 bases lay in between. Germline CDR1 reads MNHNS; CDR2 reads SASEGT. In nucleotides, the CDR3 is TGTGCCAGCAGTGAAGGGCTGGGCTCCTACGAGCAGTACTTC. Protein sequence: CASSEGLGSYEQYF.

CDR3 amino acids: CASSIDFPRRLAGTYEQYF. The CDR3 nucleotides are TGTGCCAGTAGTATAGATTTCCCTCGTCGACTAGCGGGGACCTACGAGCAGTACTTC. The chain is built from TRBV19 and TRBJ2-7; TRBD2 agrees at 11 bases. Per germline, CDR1 LNHDA and CDR2 SQIVND (reference sequence). The CDR3 consists of 19 residues. V trimming: 0 bases; J trimming: 2 bases; junction bases outside the gene matches: 12.